The 17 T cell receptor beta chains in this list originate from one sample, sequenced in a study of blood T cell repertoires in COVID-19. The table came from immunoSEQ multiplex PCR; TCRdb's copy has only in-frame clones and leaves some out. The sample carries 260,000 or so clones, around four fifths recorded once. Sequences were obtained from peripheral blood. These receptors originate from a man older than 75 with acute or convalescent COVID-19.

The gene calls are TRBV6-5 and TRBJ1-2, with 8 bases matching TRBD1. This CDR3 comprises 14 residues. Germline lookup yields CDR1 MNHEY and CDR2 SVGAGI. With V trimmed by 4 bases and J by 2 bases, 3 bases remained unmatched. The DNA of the CDR3 is TGTGCCAGCAGTTCCACAGGGGGGAACTATGGCTACACCTTC. Its protein product is CASSSTGGNYGYTF.

The chain couples TRBV7-9 to TRBJ2-5, with a possible D match to TRBD1 (5 bases). In germline, CDR1 is SEHNR, CDR2 FQNEAQ (reference sequence). The CDR3 contains 15 residues. Trimming removed 5 bases at V and 5 bases at J, with 18 bases between. The CDR3 spells CASSEQAGNMETQYF. CDR3 nucleotide sequence: TGTGCCAGCAGCGAACAGGCAGGGAATATGGAGACCCAGTACTTC.

The chain is built from TRBV6-5 and TRBJ2-1; TRBD2 matches at 9 bases. Germline V gene sequence: CDR1 MNHEY, CDR2 SVGAGI. Trimming at V came to 5 bases and at J to 2 bases, leaving 4 bases not matched to a gene. The CDR3 is 15 residues long. This CDR3 reads CASSTTSGPYNEQFF. CDR3 nucleotides: TGTGCCAGCAGTACGACTAGCGGCCCCTACAATGAGCAGTTCTTC.

The chain couples TRBV28 to TRBJ2-1; 11 positions match TRBD1. The CDR3 totals 14 residues. The J segment lost 4 bases and the V segment lost 6 bases, leaving 2 bases of the junction unmatched. Germline CDR1 is MDHEN and CDR2 is SYDVKM. The CDR3 spells CASSRDRGYNEQFF. The CDR3 nucleotides are TGTGCCAGCAGCCGGGACAGGGGGTACAATGAGCAGTTCTTC.

This chain joins TRBV2 and TRBJ2-7, with D possibly matching TRBD1 (6 bases). Trimming stripped 4 bases from V and 6 bases from J, with 16 bases between. CDR3 length: 14 residues. The germline gives CDR1 SNHLY, CDR2 FYNNEI. CDR3: CASSGRQGPGEQYF. Here the CDR3 DNA reads TGTGCCAGCAGTGGTCGGCAGGGGCCGGGCGAGCAGTACTTC.

The V call is TRBV30, the J call TRBJ1-6, with 7 bases identical to TRBD1. With 5 bases clipped from V and 10 bases from J, the junction kept 8 bases outside the gene matches. This CDR3 contains 13 residues. Germline loops: CDR1 GTSNPN, CDR2 SVGIG (reference sequence). The CDR3 DNA is TGTGCCTGGTCAGGACAGGAAGCCTCACCCCTCCACTTT. Translated: CAWSGQEASPLHF.

The chain recombines TRBV5-1 with TRBJ2-1; 7 nucleotides match TRBD2. The CDR3 is 15 amino acids. The ends lost 4 bases at V and 6 bases at J; junction bases unmatched: 10. Germline V gene lookup returns CDR1 SGHRS and CDR2 YFSETQ. The CDR3 bases are TGCGCCAGCAGCGCGGGGACTAAAGCGGGCAATGAGCAGTTCTTC. Protein sequence: CASSAGTKAGNEQFF.

The chain joins TRBV28 to TRBJ1-2; D uncertain. This CDR3 region has 12 residues. V was clipped by 6 bases and J by 5 bases, with 10 bases between them. Germline CDR1 reads MDHEN; CDR2 reads SYDVKM. The DNA for the CDR3 is TGTGCCAGCAGCAGAGGAGATTATGGCTACACCTTC. It is translated as CASSRGDYGYTF.

The V and J genes are TRBV24-1 and TRBJ2-5, with a tentative D call TRBD1 (5 bases). The germline V and J ends were trimmed by 4 bases and 7 bases, with 12 bases remaining between them. The germline gives CDR1 KGHDR, CDR2 SFDVKD. The CDR3 spans 13 residues. CDR3 sequence reads: CATSDARAATQYF. CDR3 sequence (DNA): TGTGCCACCAGTGACGCCAGGGCGGCGACCCAGTACTTC.

The chain couples TRBV19 to TRBJ2-1; perhaps TRBD2 as D (6 bases). Deletions cut 10 bases from V and 2 bases from J, with 18 bases between. Germline V gene sequence: CDR1 LNHDA, CDR2 SQIVND (reference sequence). CDR3 length: 15 amino acids. CDR3 region: CATDRQPGAYNEQFF. For the CDR3, the DNA is TGTGCCACCGACCGCCAGCCGGGGGCCTACAATGAGCAGTTCTTC. The full variable domain, completed using reference TRBV19 and TRBJ2-1, is DGGITQSPKYLFRKEGQNVTLSCEQNLNHDAMYWYRQDPGQGLRLIYYSQIVNDFQKGDIAEGYSVSREKKESFPLTVTSAQKNPTAFYLCATDRQPGAYNEQFFGPGTRLTVL.

The J gene is TRBJ2-5, the V gene TRBV3-1 (or the pseudogene TRBV3-2); D might be TRBD2 (6 bases). Trimming cost V 4 bases and J 5 bases, with 17 bases left between them. Germline CDR1 and CDR2: LGHDT and YNNKEL (reference sequence). This CDR3 has 15 residues. The CDR3 DNA reads TGTGCCAGCAGCCGAGGAACGGGAGAGCGGGAGACCCAGTACTTC. Translating gives CASSRGTGERETQYF.

The V and J genes are TRBV15 and TRBJ2-1; possibly TRBD2 for D (5 bases). CDR1 is LNHNV and CDR2 is YYDKDF in the germline V gene (reference sequence). Trimming shortened V by 3 bases and J by 10 bases, and 10 bases separated the two germline ends. The CDR3 runs 12 residues. The CDR3 reads CATSSGGREQFF. The CDR3 DNA is TGTGCCACCAGCAGTGGAGGACGCGAGCAGTTCTTC.

V is TRBV5-6 and J is TRBJ2-1; 10 bases are shared with TRBD1. The germline CDR1 and CDR2 sequences are SGHDT and YYEEEE. The CDR3 spans 16 residues. The J segment lost 4 bases and the V segment lost 1 base, leaving 5 bases of the junction unmatched. As DNA, the CDR3 is TGTGCCAGCAGCTTGTCGACAGGGGGCGCGTACAATGAGCAGTTCTTC. Translated, it gives CASSLSTGGAYNEQFF.

The chain's CDR3 is CASSQQGPNTEAFF. DNA of the CDR3: TGCGCCAGCAGCCAACAGGGGCCGAACACTGAAGCTTTCTTT. The chain uses TRBV4-1 and TRBJ1-1; TRBD1 might be the D (6 bases). V was shortened by 2 bases and J by 1 base, with 8 bases between the two germline ends. CDR1 and CDR2 from the germline V gene are MGHRA and YSYEKL. CDR3 length: 14 amino acids.

The chain links TRBV12-3 or TRBV12-4 to TRBJ1-1; D is ambiguous. The CDR3 is 12 residues long. V was trimmed by 0 bases and J by 9 bases, leaving 8 bases between them. CDR3 region: CASSLAEEQAFF. The CDR3 DNA follows: TGTGCCAGCAGTTTAGCGGAGGAACAAGCTTTCTTT.

V and J are TRBV27 and TRBJ2-7; D is unresolved. CDR1 and CDR2 from the germline V gene are MNHEY and SMNVEV (reference sequence). The CDR3 length is 12 residues. V gave up 4 bases and J gave up 7 bases, with 11 bases separating them. The CDR3 sequence is CASSSSAREQYF. The CDR3 region has the DNA TGTGCCAGCAGTTCCTCCGCGCGGGAGCAGTACTTC.

This clone was seen more than once but under ten times. The chain has TRBV20-1 and TRBJ2-7, with TRBD2 matching 7 bases. Germline CDR1 DFQATT, CDR2 SNEGSKA (reference sequence). V lost 3 bases and J lost 1; bases outside the gene matches: 6. CDR3 length: 14 amino acids. The CDR3: CSASGVAGSYEQYF. CDR3 DNA: TGCAGTGCTAGTGGAGTAGCGGGTTCCTACGAGCAGTACTTC.